This T cell receptor (beta chain) is from a study of T-cell memory formation after mild COVID-19. TCRdb re-derived calls from the 5' RACE reads in MiXCR, one entry per CDR3 protein. The table lists 50,000 or so distinct CDR3 sequences, roughly 25% of them singletons. The study's findings and limits: In second-wave clones peaking day 37, SARS-CoV-2 specificity remained unconfirmed.

Looked up from germline, CDR1 is MNHEY and CDR2 is SVGEGT. The ends were cut back, 7 bases at V and 0 bases at J, with 13 bases in the middle. This CDR3 comprises 14 residues. On this clonotype itself: The target antigen is unknown.

J is TRBJ2-7 and V is TRBV6-2 or TRBV6-3; D is tentatively TRBD1 or TRBD2 (5 bases each). The sequenced sample was PBMCs or a T cell subset sorted from them (not recorded which). The sequence came from a man in his late teens or twenties who had mild COVID-19 (a few samples of this study predate the infection). Cell type and time point are not known. As DNA, the CDR3 is TGTGCCAGCACGGTGGGGGTCGTCTCCTACGAGCAGTACTTC. Encoded protein: CASTVGVVSYEQYF.